This T cell receptor (beta chain) was retrieved from a study of blood T cell repertoires in COVID-19. Study-level information: Sites in the United States, Italy and Spain provided acute and convalescent COVID-19 samples. Nucleic acid was either cDNA or gDNA, and it came from T cells, B-cell-depleted T cells, or PBMCs.

V dropped 7 bases and J dropped 2 bases, with 11 bases sitting between them. Looked up from germline, CDR1 is MDHEN and CDR2 is SYDVKM. The CDR3 length is 13 residues. Sequencing was performed with immunoSEQ multiplex PCR; in TCRdb, only in-frame clones are kept and a portion is missing. The sample has approximately 97,000 clones, roughly 86% seen once. This TCR was sampled from a middle-aged man with active or convalescent COVID-19. Sequencing was done on a sample of peripheral blood. The chain recombines TRBV28 with TRBJ1-1; D ambiguous. The CDR3 nucleotides read TGTGCCAGCAACGCAGGAGGTAACACTGAAGCTTTCTTT. It translates to CASNAGGNTEAFF.